These 7 T cell receptor delta chains were sequenced from one sample in a study of γδ T cells in repeated Plasmodium falciparum infection. Flow sorting of PBMC yielded separate Vgamma9/Vdelta2+ and Vdelta2-negative gammadelta T cell populations for bulk repertoire analysis. TCRdb re-called the multiplex PCR reads using CATT. The table has 90,000 to 95,000 delta-chain clones, 0.95% to 1% seen once; the top ten hold more than 9%. The sequenced sample consisted of gamma-delta T cells from blood. The receptors here all came from a pool of human donors (malaria-infected and uninfected, not separated).

Details on this clone: The amino acid sequence in TCRdb belongs to a much larger clone and departs from this DNA's translation at residue 5, likely a sequencing read error; the sequence shown is translated from the DNA. This chain joins TRDV1 and TRDJ1, with 8 bases lining up with TRDD3. Here the J gene was assigned by germline matching of the DNA, as TCRdb has none. CDR3 length equals 26 residues. Germline V gene lookup returns CDR1 TSWWSYY and CDR2 QGS. The junction had 38 bases not matched to a gene; V was cut back by 5 bases and J by 0 bases. The CDR3 coding sequence is TGTGCTCTTGGGAAAGCTAAAGGTCTCCTGGGTACACAGACGATACTGGGGGCTGTTAACACCGATAAACTCATCTTT. It translates to CALGKAKGLLGTQTILGAVNTDKLIF.

As for this clone: It differs at one base from a far larger clone, so likely a read error. At the DNA level, this CDR3 is encoded by other sequences in the same sample as well. This rearrangement joins TRDV2 to TRDJ1; 7 bases line up with TRDD3. TCRdb lists no J gene, so it was determined here by aligning the DNA to germline. Germline assignment: CDR1 GEAIGNYY and CDR2 EKD. The CDR3 has 19 amino acids. Trimming took 4 bases from V and 0 from J; bases not matched to a gene: 19. For the CDR3, the DNA is TGTGCCTGTGAAGCTCTATTCTTGGGGGACGGGAGGTACACCGATAAACTCATCTTT. Its translation is CACEALFLGDGRYTDKLIF.

This clone was seen more than once but under ten times. TCRdb's listed protein matches a much larger clone and diverges from this DNA's translation at residue 14, likely through a read error; the protein shown comes from the DNA. The chain combines TRDV2 with TRDJ3, with TRDD3 identical over 10 bases. Because TCRdb records no J gene, it was assigned here through a match of the DNA to germline. Germline CDR1 GEAIGNYY, CDR2 EKD. This CDR3 contains 23 residues. The J segment lost 1 base and the V segment lost 2 bases, leaving 19 bases of the junction unmatched. CDR3 region: CACDNRAEKTGGSGSWDTRQMFF. The CDR3 coding sequence is TGTGCCTGTGACAACCGGGCCGAAAAGACTGGGGGATCCGGGTCCTGGGACACCCGACAGATGTTTTTC.

The table lists this clone with a few counts. TCRdb pairs this DNA with a much larger clone's protein that differs at residue 4, likely a read error; the protein shown was translated from the DNA. The chain links TRDV2 to TRDJ1, with 9 bases fitting TRDD3. TCRdb leaves out the J gene; it was filled in here by matching the DNA to germline. The length of the CDR3 is 16 residues. Germline CDR1 reads GEAIGNYY; CDR2 reads EKD. This CDR3 reads CACGTEFLGDVNKLIF. The CDR3 DNA sequence: TGTGCCTGTGGCACCGAGTTTCTGGGGGATGTAAATAAACTCATCTTT.

Regarding this clone: This likely stems from a read error, as it lies one base from a far larger clone. The sample contains more than one DNA sequence encoding this CDR3. V usage is TRDV1 and J usage is TRDJ1; tentative D call: TRDD3 (6 bases). Here the J gene was assigned by germline matching of the DNA, as TCRdb has none. The length of the CDR3 is 19 residues. Trimming removed 10 bases from V and 0 bases from J, with 30 bases in between. CDR1 and CDR2 (germline): TSWWSYY, QGS. CDR3 DNA: TGTGCTCCGCCCCAGGATTTAAATACGGGGACTGGGCACACCGATAAACTCATCTTT. This translates into CAPPQDLNTGTGHTDKLIF.

Regarding this clone: For this DNA, TCRdb reports the protein of a much larger clone, which diverges at residue 6, most likely from a read error; the protein presented here is translated directly from the DNA. The chain is built from TRDV2 and TRDJ1, with 9 bases fitting TRDD3. No J segment appears in TCRdb, so it was assigned here by matching the sequence to germline. Germline V CDR1 and CDR2: GEAIGNYY, EKD. The CDR3 runs 16 residues. Germline trimming cut 4 bases from V and 1 base from J; bases unmatched to any gene: 9. CDR3 in DNA: TGTGCCTGTGATCGACGGGGGGATACTCGCACCGATAAACTCATCTTT. Protein: CACDRRGDTRTDKLIF.

Many counts were recorded for this clone. J is TRDJ1 and V is TRDV1; TRDD3 agrees at 11 bases. CDR1 is TSWWSYY, CDR2 QGS, per germline. This CDR3 has 17 amino acids. V dropped 1 base and J dropped 4; count of bases not matched to a gene: 8. The CDR3 DNA sequence: TGTGCTCTTGGGGAACCGATGGGGGATACGCCTTTCGATAAACTCATCTTT. Its protein is CALGEPMGDTPFDKLIF.